The rows below give T cell receptor beta chains drawn from one sample of a study of blood T cells in healthy people across ages. MiXCR was run by TCRdb on the 5' RACE reads, yielding one entry per CDR3 protein. This sample has about 570,000 distinct CDR3 sequences, with roughly a quarter found just once. These same records also appear under a second study, on T cells of mothers and their children.

The sample comprised blood. These receptors originate from a boy younger than 10 in good health. Both conserved end residues are part of each CDR3. Each record gives: clone size, D gene, J gene, V gene, CDR3 DNA, CDR3 protein. The D gene is left open where the match is weak. Not every row has a clone size; where given, it reads once, few, many or a size class.

few	TRBD2	TRBJ2-5	TRBV7-9	TGTGCCAGCCGAAGGGAGGGGATTAGGGAGACCCAGTACTTC	CASRREGIRETQYF
NA	TRBD1	TRBJ2-7	TRBV7-2	TGTGCCAGCAGGTATAGGGACAGGTCCTCCTACGAGCAGTACTTC	CASRYRDRSSYEQYF
NA	TRBD2	TRBJ2-3	TRBV7-2	TGTGCCAGCAGGGGGACTAGCGGGAGTGGCACAGATACGCAGTATTTT	CASRGTSGSGTDTQYF
few	NA	TRBJ1-1	TRBV5-1	TGCGCCAGCAGCGTGGGTTATCCAGGGATAAGAACTGAAGCTTTCTTT	CASSVGYPGIRTEAFF
NA	TRBD2	TRBJ2-1	TRBV12-3/TRBV12-4	TGTGCCAGCAGTTTGGCGGGACTAGCGGTCTTTGAGCAGTTCTTC	CASSLAGLAVFEQFF
NA	NA	TRBJ1-1	TRBV29-1	TGCAGCGTTGTCCCAGGGTCAGGTTTAAACACTGAAGCTTTCTTT	CSVVPGSGLNTEAFF
few	TRBD2	TRBJ2-7	TRBV3-1	TGTGCCAGCAGCCCCGCGGCTAGCGGGAGTTACGAGCAGTACTTC	CASSPAASGSYEQYF
few	NA	TRBJ2-1	TRBV3-1	TGTGCCAGCAGCCAAGATGGACAGATTAATGAGCAGTTCTTC	CASSQDGQINEQFF
NA	NA	TRBJ2-7	TRBV27	TGTGCCAGCAGTTTACAGGGTACTGGGTACGAGCAGTACTTC	CASSLQGTGYEQYF
NA	TRBD1	TRBJ1-4	TRBV20-1	TGCAGTGCAGAGGACAGGGGGATCGGCGAAAAACTGTTTTTT	CSAEDRGIGEKLFF
NA	NA	TRBJ2-2	TRBV6-2/TRBV6-3	TGTGCCAGCAGCCGACACCAGGGATTGGGCACCGGGGAGCTGTTTTTT	CASSRHQGLGTGELFF
NA	TRBD2	TRBJ2-7	TRBV20-1	TGCAGTGCTCGGAGCGGGAGGGCCAGGGAGTACTTC	CSARSGRAREYF
NA	TRBD1	TRBJ2-7	TRBV12-3/TRBV12-4	TGTGCCAGCAGGGGACAGGGACCCTACGAGCAGTACTTC	CASRGQGPYEQYF
NA	NA	TRBJ1-1	TRBV9	TGTGCCAGCAGCGTAGCCCCGGAGAACACTGAAGCTTTCTTT	CASSVAPENTEAFF
many	TRBD2	TRBJ2-2	TRBV7-2	TGTGCCAGCAGCGACGAGCGGGGAATGACCGCGAACACCGGGGAGCTGTTTTTT	CASSDERGMTANTGELFF
once	TRBD2	TRBJ2-3	TRBV7-9	TGTGCCAGCAGCCGACCAACTAGCGGGGGCTCAGATACGCGGTATTTT	CASSRPTSGGSDTRYF
NA	TRBD2	TRBJ2-1	TRBV3-1	TGTGCCAGCAGCCCCGGGAGGGTGGATTACCGGGATGAGCAGTTCTTC	CASSPGRVDYRDEQFF
NA	NA	TRBJ1-3	TRBV25-1	TGTGCCAGCAGTGACCCCCGGGACGTTGGAAACACCATATATTTT	CASSDPRDVGNTIYF
few	NA	TRBJ2-5	TRBV12-3/TRBV12-4	TGTGCCAGCAGTTTAGGGATGGCAGAGGAGACCCAGTACTTC	CASSLGMAEETQYF
NA	TRBD2	TRBJ2-2	TRBV7-9	TGTGCCAGCAGCTCTCGGGCGGGGGTTGACCTGAACACCGGGGAGCTGTTTTTT	CASSSRAGVDLNTGELFF
few	NA	TRBJ1-5	TRBV7-6	TGTGCCAGCAGCGTCTCAGATAGCAATCAGCCCCAGCATTTT	CASSVSDSNQPQHF
NA	NA	TRBJ2-1	TRBV12-3/TRBV12-4	TGTGCCAGCAGTCAGGGAGCCACCTACAATGAGCAGTTCTTC	CASSQGATYNEQFF
NA	NA	TRBJ1-1	TRBV20-1	TGCAGTGCTAGAGGGCAGGGGAAGACCACTGAAGCTTTCTTT	CSARGQGKTTEAFF
NA	NA	TRBJ1-1	TRBV4-1	TGCGCCAGCAGCCAAGAAGAGACCGTGAACACTGAAGCTTTCTTT	CASSQEETVNTEAFF
NA	NA	TRBJ1-2	TRBV30	TGTGCCTGGAGTTCCGATTATGGCTACACCTTC	CAWSSDYGYTF
few	TRBD2	TRBJ2-3	TRBV6-2/TRBV6-3	TGTGCCAGCAGTTACTCGACCGTGGGTAGCGGGCATCACACAGATACGCAGTATTTT	CASSYSTVGSGHHTDTQYF
NA	NA	TRBJ1-2	TRBV6-1	TGTGCCAGCAGTGATTCTGCCTATGGCTACACCTTC	CASSDSAYGYTF